Below, 20 T cell receptor beta chains from the same sample are listed, as sequenced in a study of cytomegalovirus exposure and HLA in healthy donors (dated 2017 in TCRdb). Libraries were made using the immunoSEQ multiplex PCR assay. For the multiplex PCR, a mixture combining 60 forward primers for TCR Vbeta segments and 13 reverse primers for TCR Jbeta segments was used. In TCRdb, the immuneACCESS table is reduced to in-frame sequences with V and J assigned. These tables do not hold every clone; where another copy was compared, an unresolved V gene accounts for under half, and the others remain unexplained. This sample comprises tens of thousands of clones, 75% to 80% of them detected only once. The ten largest clones take up around 2.5% of the sample. The sequencing sample was made of PBMCs. The origin of the receptors is a female donor in good health and CMV-seronegative.

The gene calls are TRBV11-2 and TRBJ2-5; D unclear. V was pared by 1 base and J by 1 base, with 13 bases between. The V gene's germline CDR1 is SGHAT and CDR2 FQNNGV. CDR3 length equals 16 residues. The CDR3, as DNA: TGTGCCAGCAGCTTAGGCTCCCGAGCTGGCCAAGAGACCCAGTACTTC. This codes for CASSLGSRAGQETQYF.

V usage is TRBV28 and J usage is TRBJ2-1; TRBD2 matches 11 bases. The CDR3 has 16 amino acids. The junction had 7 bases not matched to a gene; V was cut back by 5 bases and J by 4 bases. Germline assignment: CDR1 MDHEN and CDR2 SYDVKM. The CDR3 DNA reads as TGTGCCAGCAGTCGAATCGGGACTAGCGGATACAATGAGCAGTTCTTC. It encodes CASSRIGTSGYNEQFF.

The table lists this clone with a count of one. The chain uses TRBV7-7 and TRBJ2-2, with D perhaps matching TRBD2 (5 bases). The CDR3 is 12 amino acids. Germline V gives CDR1 SSHAT, CDR2 FNYEAQ (reference sequence). V was cut by 4 bases and J by 7 bases, with 7 bases left in between. The CDR3 reads CASSSGGGELFF. In DNA, the CDR3 is TGTGCCAGCAGCTCTGGAGGCGGGGAGCTGTTTTTT. The full variable domain, its missing parts supplied by reference TRBV7-7 and TRBJ2-2, is GAGVSQSPRYKVTKRGQDVTLRCDPISSHATLYWYQQALGQGPEFLTYFNYEAQPDKSGLPSDRFSAERPEGSISTLTIQRTEQRDSAMYRCASSSGGGELFFGEGSRLTVL.

The chain employs TRBV7-3 and TRBJ2-3; 7 bases agree with TRBD2. Germline V lookup: CDR1 SGHTA, CDR2 FQGTGA. V lost 4 bases and J lost 4; bases outside the gene matches: 8. The CDR3 is made up of 15 amino acids. This CDR3 reads CASSSGLVGADTQYF. As DNA, the CDR3 is TGTGCCAGCAGCTCCGGACTAGTGGGCGCAGATACGCAGTATTTT.

CDR3 in amino acids: CASSPPGQGTGGYTF. The CDR3 DNA follows: TGTGCCAGCTCACCCCCTGGACAGGGGACGGGTGGCTACACCTTC. J is TRBJ1-2 and V is TRBV18; 9 nucleotides match TRBD1. V dropped 3 bases and J dropped 7; count of bases not matched to a gene: 9. CDR1 is KGHSH and CDR2 is LQKENI in the germline V gene. This CDR3 spans 15 amino acids.

The chain joins TRBV4-2 to TRBJ2-7; 11 positions match TRBD1. The germline V gene encodes CDR1 LGHNA and CDR2 YNFKEQ. V was pared by 0 bases and J by 3 bases, with 1 base of the junction left unmatched. The CDR3 length is 15 residues. CDR3 sequence: CASSQEGTGGYEQYF. CDR3 sequence (DNA): TGTGCCAGCAGCCAAGAAGGGACAGGGGGCTACGAGCAGTACTTC.

This clone was counted once. V gene TRBV30 combines with J gene TRBJ1-1, with D tentatively TRBD1 (6 bases). Deletions cut 2 bases from V and 1 base from J, with 11 bases between. The CDR3 sequence is 14 residues long. The germline V gene has CDR1 GTSNPN and CDR2 SVGIG (reference sequence). This CDR3 reads CAWSRDRKNTEAFF. The CDR3 DNA is TGTGCCTGGAGTAGAGACAGGAAGAACACTGAAGCTTTCTTT. The whole variable domain, remainder taken from reference TRBV30 and TRBJ1-1, is SQTIHQWPATLVQPVGSPLSLECTVEGTSNPNLYWYRQAAGRGLQLLFYSVGIGQISSEVPQNLSASRPQDRQFILSSKKLLLSDSGFYLCAWSRDRKNTEAFFGQGTRLTVV.

The chain couples TRBV4-3 to TRBJ2-3; 13 bases are shared with TRBD2. This CDR3 comprises 18 residues. Losses at the gene ends were 4 bases for V and 3 bases for J; bases not matched to a gene: 10. Germline assignment: CDR1 LGHNA and CDR2 YSLEER. The DNA for the CDR3 is TGCGCCAGCAGCCGCAGACTAGCGGGAGGCTCTCTAACAGATACGCAGTATTTT. The encoded protein is CASSRRLAGGSLTDTQYF.

This chain's CDR3 is CASSFTSGSGETQYF. In DNA, the CDR3 is TGTGCCAGCAGCTTTACTAGCGGGAGTGGTGAGACCCAGTACTTC. This rearrangement joins TRBV7-2 to TRBJ2-5; 11 bases agree with TRBD2. Germline CDR1 SGHTA, CDR2 FQGNSA. The CDR3 spans 15 residues. V lost 3 bases and J lost 5; bases outside the gene matches: 5.

V is TRBV18 and J is TRBJ1-1; maybe TRBD1 (5 bases). V gave up 4 bases and J gave up 1 base, with 10 bases separating them. CDR1 and CDR2 (germline): KGHSH, LQKENI. The CDR3 is made up of 14 amino acids. CDR3 nucleotides: TGTGCCAGCTCACTAGCGGGGGGGAACACTGAAGCTTTCTTT. Protein product: CASSLAGGNTEAFF. The entire variable domain, with the rest obtained from reference TRBV18 and TRBJ1-1, is as follows: NAGVMQNPRHLVRRRGQEARLRCSPMKGHSHVYWYRQLPEEGLKFMVYLQKENIIDESGMPKERFSAEFPKEGPSILRIQQVVRGDSAAYFCASSLAGGNTEAFFGQGTRLTVV.

This sequence joins TRBV7-9 and TRBJ1-2; D is ambiguous. CDR3 length equals 14 residues. V lost 10 bases and J lost 4, with 19 bases in between. Germline CDR1 and CDR2: SEHNR and FQNEAQ (reference sequence). CDR3 DNA: TGTGCCACCGAGATTCCTACAGACACCTATGGCTACACCTTC. Residues: CATEIPTDTYGYTF.

The chain has TRBV4-1 and TRBJ2-3, with 9 nucleotides matching TRBD2. Germline V CDR1 and CDR2: MGHRA, YSYEKL. The length of the CDR3 is 14 residues. Trimming at V came to 0 bases and at J to 14 bases, leaving 9 bases not matched to a gene. The CDR3 is CASSQEKGSGGGYF. CDR3 nucleotide sequence: TGCGCCAGCAGCCAAGAGAAGGGTAGCGGGGGAGGGTATTTT.

This sequence joins TRBV4-3 and TRBJ2-1; 11 nucleotides line up with TRBD2. V gave up 4 bases and J gave up 3 bases; unmatched junction bases: 5. The germline CDR1 and CDR2 sequences are LGHNA and YSLEER. This CDR3 has 16 amino acids. The CDR3 bases are TGCGCCAGCAGCCTAGACCTAGCGGGAGGCTACAATGAGCAGTTCTTC. It specifies CASSLDLAGGYNEQFF.

CDR3 loop: CTSSQVGRKLNNEQFF. The CDR3 DNA reads TGCACCAGCAGCCAAGTCGGGAGAAAGCTGAACAATGAGCAGTTCTTC. J is TRBJ2-1 and V is TRBV1; TRBD2 is taken as the D call from the table, unchecked against the DNA. TRBV1 is tagged as a pseudogene. This CDR3 is 16 amino acids long.

This clone was seen more than once but under ten times. The chain couples TRBV6-5 to TRBJ2-7; possibly TRBD2 for D (5 bases). Trimming removed 2 bases from V and 4 bases from J, with 9 bases in between. The germline CDR1 and CDR2 sequences are MNHEY and SVGAGI. The CDR3 contains 13 residues. Here the CDR3 reads CASSYLRGYEQYF. DNA for the CDR3: TGTGCCAGCAGTTACCTCCGGGGTTACGAGCAGTACTTC.

V gene TRBV19 combines with J gene TRBJ2-7; tentative D call: TRBD2 (6 bases). The germline V gene has CDR1 LNHDA and CDR2 SQIVND (reference sequence). The CDR3 consists of 13 residues. V was shortened by 4 bases and J by 0 bases, with 7 bases between the two germline ends. The CDR3 spells CASSSGDSYEQYF. The DNA for the CDR3 is TGTGCCAGTAGTAGCGGGGACTCCTACGAGCAGTACTTC.

The chain employs TRBV5-1 and TRBJ1-2; 7 bases are a match to TRBD1. The junction had 6 bases not matched to a gene; V was cut back by 4 bases and J by 3 bases. CDR3 size: 14 residues. Germline-derived CDR1 and CDR2 are SGHRS and YFSETQ. CDR3 in amino acids: CASSHRGWDYGYTF. CDR3 coding DNA: TGCGCCAGCAGCCACAGGGGATGGGACTATGGCTACACCTTC.

V is TRBV30 and J is TRBJ1-1; no definite D call. CDR1 and CDR2 from the germline V gene are GTSNPN and SVGIG (reference sequence). Trimming stripped 0 bases from V and 2 bases from J, with 7 bases between. CDR3 length: 13 amino acids. Here the CDR3 DNA reads TGTGCCTGGAGTGTTAAGCTAAACACTGAAGCTTTCTTT. It yields the protein CAWSVKLNTEAFF.

The chain is built from TRBV20-1 and TRBJ2-2, with D hard to call. Germline CDR1 reads DFQATT; CDR2 reads SNEGSKA (reference sequence). This CDR3 contains 11 residues. Trimming took 6 bases from V and 6 from J, leaving 8 bases between them. CDR3 DNA: TGCAGTGCGATCCGGGCCGGGGAGCTGTTTTTT. It specifies CSAIRAGELFF.

The chain has TRBV27 and TRBJ1-1; possible D gene TRBD1, 6 bases. Germline CDR1 MNHEY, CDR2 SMNVEV (reference sequence). CDR3 size: 15 residues. V dropped 5 bases and J dropped 3 bases, with 16 bases sitting between them. This CDR3 is CASSLQTGADTEAFF. As DNA, the CDR3 is TGTGCCAGCAGTCTTCAGACAGGTGCGGACACTGAAGCTTTCTTT.